This T cell receptor beta chain was found in a study of chemoradiotherapy in HPV16-positive cancers. Study information: Candidate HPV-specific clones and shared TCR motifs came from two HPV16-positive patients.

Study findings and constraints: Non-HPV-specific T cells did not expand in tumors during treatment, whereas candidate HPV-specific clones and E7-related motifs did. Functional assays defining HPV-specific T cells used only a couple of HPV16-positive patients.

Details on this clone: Its target is unknown.

Repeated repertoire sampling spanned the course of chemoradiotherapy. CDR1 is SGHTA and CDR2 is FQGNSA in the germline V gene. The junction had 2 bases not matched to a gene; V was cut back by 5 bases and J by 4 bases. The CDR3 extends over 13 amino acids. TCRdb's table, derived via immunoSEQ multiplex PCR, lists solely in-frame clones and lacks some. The table includes tens of thousands of clones, about nine tenths detected once. The sequencing used blood, collected from a patient who underwent chemoradiotherapy. This receptor was taken from a human donor with HPV-associated anogenital cancer. This chain links TRBV7-2 with TRBJ2-5; TRBD1 matches 9 bases. The DNA of the CDR3 is TGTGCCAGCAGCCGACAGGGGGGAGAGACCCAGTACTTC. Its translation is CASSRQGGETQYF.